This T cell receptor (beta chain) was sequenced during a study of cytomegalovirus exposure and HLA in healthy donors. Study-wide context: The roughly 110 validation repertoires were produced on the same platform as the approximately 670 repertoires of the first cohort. This was reported in a later analysis. Findings of the study overall: Overall, approximately 150 TCR beta chains were annotated as cytomegalovirus-associated.

Concerning this clone itself: Antigen: not known.

The repertoire was sequenced with immunoSEQ multiplex PCR; TCRdb's copy has only in-frame clones and lacks some. Altogether fewer than 85,000 clones are present, 95% to 97% being singletons, with the ten largest covering 1.3%. The approximately 120-subject validation cohort, separate from the approximately 660-subject first cohort, included the donors. The V end lost 4 bases, the J end lost 3 bases, and 9 bases lay between the germline ends. CDR1 and CDR2 from the germline V gene are GTSNPN and SVGIG (reference sequence). The CDR3 contains 13 residues. The chain uses TRBV30 and TRBJ2-2; D gene ambiguous. The TCR was taken from a young woman in good health and CMV-seronegative. The specimen sequenced was PBMCs. The CDR3 spells CAWNPQYTGELFF. The CDR3, as DNA: TGTGCCTGGAACCCCCAGTACACCGGGGAGCTGTTTTTT.